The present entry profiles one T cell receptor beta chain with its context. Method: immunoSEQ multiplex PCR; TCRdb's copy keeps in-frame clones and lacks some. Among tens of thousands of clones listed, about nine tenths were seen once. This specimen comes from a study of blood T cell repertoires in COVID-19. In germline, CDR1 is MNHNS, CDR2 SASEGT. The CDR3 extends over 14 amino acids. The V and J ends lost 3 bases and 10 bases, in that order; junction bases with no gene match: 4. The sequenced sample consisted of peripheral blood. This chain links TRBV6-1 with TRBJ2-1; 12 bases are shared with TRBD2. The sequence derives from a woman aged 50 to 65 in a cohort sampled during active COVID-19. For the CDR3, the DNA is TGTGCCAGCAGTGAGTGGACTAGCGGGGCGGAGCAGTTCTTC. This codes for CASSEWTSGAEQFF.